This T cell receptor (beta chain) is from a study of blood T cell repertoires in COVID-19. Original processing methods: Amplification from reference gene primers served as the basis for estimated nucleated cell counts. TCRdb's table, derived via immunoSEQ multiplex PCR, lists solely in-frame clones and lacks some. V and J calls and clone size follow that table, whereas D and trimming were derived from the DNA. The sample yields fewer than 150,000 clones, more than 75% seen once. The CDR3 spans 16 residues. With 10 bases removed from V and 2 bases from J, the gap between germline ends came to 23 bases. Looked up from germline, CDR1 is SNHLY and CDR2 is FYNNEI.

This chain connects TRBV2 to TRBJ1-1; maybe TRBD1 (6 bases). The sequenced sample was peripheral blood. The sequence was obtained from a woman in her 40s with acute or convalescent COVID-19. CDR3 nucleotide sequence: TGTGCCACCCCGGGACAACAATCCTGGGGTAACACTGAAGCTTTCTTT. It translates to CATPGQQSWGNTEAFF.